This T cell receptor (beta chain) was captured in a study of preoperative IRX-2 immunotherapy in early breast cancer. Treatment defined: preoperative locoregional IRX-2 cytokine immunotherapy. Preoperative locoregional IRX-2 cytokine immunotherapy was tested in the phase Ib source study. Profiled with immunoSEQ multiplex PCR; TCRdb holds only in-frame clones, not every one. The top ten clones hold roughly 2% of a sample with around 95,000 clones, roughly 88% of them seen once. The material sequenced was tumor tissue, taken after IRX-2 immunotherapy. The origin of this receptor is a human donor with breast cancer.

The chain's CDR3 is CASSEGGLAGRQFF. CDR3 DNA sequence: TGTGCCAGCAGTGAAGGGGGACTAGCGGGACGGCAGTTCTTC. This chain uses TRBV2 with TRBJ2-1; 13 bases line up with TRBD2. The CDR3 loop spans 14 amino acids. Germline CDR1 is SNHLY and CDR2 is FYNNEI. J was trimmed by 12 bases and V by 1 base; bases with no gene match: 3. Variable domain in full (rest from reference TRBV2 and TRBJ2-1): EPEVTQTPSHQVTQMGQEVILRCVPISNHLYFYWYRQILGQKVEFLVSFYNNEISEKSEIFDDQFSVERPDGSNFTLKIRSTKLEDSAMYFCASSEGGLAGRQFFGPGTRLTVL.